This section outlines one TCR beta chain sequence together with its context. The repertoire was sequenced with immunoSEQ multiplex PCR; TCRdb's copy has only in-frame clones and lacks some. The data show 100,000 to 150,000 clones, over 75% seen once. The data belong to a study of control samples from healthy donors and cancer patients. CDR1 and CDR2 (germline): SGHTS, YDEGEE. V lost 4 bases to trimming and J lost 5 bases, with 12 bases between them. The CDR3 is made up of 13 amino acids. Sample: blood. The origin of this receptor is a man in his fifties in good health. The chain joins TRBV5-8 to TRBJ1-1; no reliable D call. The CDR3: CASSREVQTEAFF. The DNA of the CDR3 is TGTGCCAGCAGCCGGGAGGTCCAGACTGAAGCTTTCTTT.